This passage covers 8 T cell receptor beta chains from one sample sequenced in a study of control samples from healthy donors and cancer patients. The method was immunoSEQ multiplex PCR; TCRdb's version includes in-frame clones alone and lacks a portion of them. The sample shows approximately 100,000 clones, almost 85% of them seen only once. Input material: blood. The receptor source for this set is a man aged 60 to 75 in good health.

This chain links TRBV6-5 with TRBJ1-2; D unclear. Trimming removed 6 bases at V and 6 bases at J, with 20 bases between. The germline V gene has CDR1 MNHEY and CDR2 SVGAGI. This CDR3 comprises 15 residues. CDR3 bases: TGTGCCAGCAGGGTAGGAGACGGGATCTTCCATGGCTACACCTTC. Protein product: CASRVGDGIFHGYTF.

The rearrangement joins TRBV4-2 to TRBJ2-3; D is tentatively TRBD1 or TRBD2 (5 bases each). Germline values: CDR1 LGHNA, CDR2 YNFKEQ. This CDR3 has 17 amino acids. Trimming stripped 1 base from V and 2 bases from J, with 16 bases between. CDR3 sequence reads: CASSQVRGRFLTDTQYF. CDR3 nucleotides: TGTGCCAGCAGCCAAGTCCGGGGACGGTTCCTCACAGATACGCAGTATTTT.

This clone was found a few times. The V gene is TRBV15, the J gene TRBJ1-3, with D possibly matching TRBD1 (6 bases). Per the germline V gene, CDR1 is LNHNV and CDR2 is YYDKDF (reference sequence). CDR3 length: 16 amino acids. V lost 0 bases, J lost 2 bases, and 11 bases lay in between. The CDR3 coding sequence is TGTGCCACCAGCAGAGATTTGGCAGGGGCTGGAAACACCATATATTTT. It encodes CATSRDLAGAGNTIYF.

The rearrangement joins TRBV18 to TRBJ2-7, with TRBD2 as a possible D gene (6 bases). Trimming removed 2 bases from V and 4 bases from J, with 9 bases in between. The length of the CDR3 is 13 residues. Germline V lookup: CDR1 KGHSH, CDR2 LQKENI. This CDR3 is CASSPGGVYEQYF. DNA for the CDR3: TGTGCCAGCTCACCAGGAGGGGTTTACGAGCAGTACTTC.

The rearrangement uses TRBV3-1 (or the pseudogene TRBV3-2) and TRBJ2-3, with 8 positions matching TRBD2. V shed 4 bases and J 2 bases; nucleotides not matched to a gene: 11. The CDR3 is 17 residues long. Germline CDR1 reads LGHDT; CDR2 reads YNNKEL (reference sequence). This CDR3 reads CASSRRGSGASTDTQYF. Here the CDR3 DNA reads TGTGCCAGCAGCCGCCGGGGTAGCGGGGCATCCACAGATACGCAGTATTTT.

The J gene is TRBJ2-5, the V gene TRBV5-1; 7 bases are a match to TRBD2. Germline CDR1 SGHRS, CDR2 YFSETQ. The V and J ends lost 4 bases and 1 base, in that order; junction bases with no gene match: 7. The CDR3 is 15 amino acids. CDR3 DNA sequence: TGCGCCAGCAGCCGTCCGGGAGGATCCCAAGAGACCCAGTACTTC. Its protein is CASSRPGGSQETQYF.

The chain joins TRBV7-6 to TRBJ2-2; tentative D call: TRBD2 (6 bases). Germline V gene data show CDR1 as SGHVS and CDR2 as FNYEAQ. The CDR3 runs 17 residues. Trimming cost V 5 bases and J 2 bases, with 18 bases left between them. CDR3 coding DNA: TGTGCCAGCAGCACCGGGACTTCGACCCAAAACACCGGGGAGCTGTTTTTT. Its translation: CASSTGTSTQNTGELFF.

The V and J genes are TRBV12-5 and TRBJ2-3, with 7 positions matching TRBD1. V shed 5 bases, J shed 3 bases, and the junction held 8 bases outside the gene matches. In germline, CDR1 is LGHNT, CDR2 FRNRAP. CDR3 length: 15 residues. The CDR3 loop is CASGGQTGSTDTQYF. The CDR3 nucleotides are TGTGCTAGTGGTGGACAGACAGGGTCAACAGATACGCAGTATTTT.